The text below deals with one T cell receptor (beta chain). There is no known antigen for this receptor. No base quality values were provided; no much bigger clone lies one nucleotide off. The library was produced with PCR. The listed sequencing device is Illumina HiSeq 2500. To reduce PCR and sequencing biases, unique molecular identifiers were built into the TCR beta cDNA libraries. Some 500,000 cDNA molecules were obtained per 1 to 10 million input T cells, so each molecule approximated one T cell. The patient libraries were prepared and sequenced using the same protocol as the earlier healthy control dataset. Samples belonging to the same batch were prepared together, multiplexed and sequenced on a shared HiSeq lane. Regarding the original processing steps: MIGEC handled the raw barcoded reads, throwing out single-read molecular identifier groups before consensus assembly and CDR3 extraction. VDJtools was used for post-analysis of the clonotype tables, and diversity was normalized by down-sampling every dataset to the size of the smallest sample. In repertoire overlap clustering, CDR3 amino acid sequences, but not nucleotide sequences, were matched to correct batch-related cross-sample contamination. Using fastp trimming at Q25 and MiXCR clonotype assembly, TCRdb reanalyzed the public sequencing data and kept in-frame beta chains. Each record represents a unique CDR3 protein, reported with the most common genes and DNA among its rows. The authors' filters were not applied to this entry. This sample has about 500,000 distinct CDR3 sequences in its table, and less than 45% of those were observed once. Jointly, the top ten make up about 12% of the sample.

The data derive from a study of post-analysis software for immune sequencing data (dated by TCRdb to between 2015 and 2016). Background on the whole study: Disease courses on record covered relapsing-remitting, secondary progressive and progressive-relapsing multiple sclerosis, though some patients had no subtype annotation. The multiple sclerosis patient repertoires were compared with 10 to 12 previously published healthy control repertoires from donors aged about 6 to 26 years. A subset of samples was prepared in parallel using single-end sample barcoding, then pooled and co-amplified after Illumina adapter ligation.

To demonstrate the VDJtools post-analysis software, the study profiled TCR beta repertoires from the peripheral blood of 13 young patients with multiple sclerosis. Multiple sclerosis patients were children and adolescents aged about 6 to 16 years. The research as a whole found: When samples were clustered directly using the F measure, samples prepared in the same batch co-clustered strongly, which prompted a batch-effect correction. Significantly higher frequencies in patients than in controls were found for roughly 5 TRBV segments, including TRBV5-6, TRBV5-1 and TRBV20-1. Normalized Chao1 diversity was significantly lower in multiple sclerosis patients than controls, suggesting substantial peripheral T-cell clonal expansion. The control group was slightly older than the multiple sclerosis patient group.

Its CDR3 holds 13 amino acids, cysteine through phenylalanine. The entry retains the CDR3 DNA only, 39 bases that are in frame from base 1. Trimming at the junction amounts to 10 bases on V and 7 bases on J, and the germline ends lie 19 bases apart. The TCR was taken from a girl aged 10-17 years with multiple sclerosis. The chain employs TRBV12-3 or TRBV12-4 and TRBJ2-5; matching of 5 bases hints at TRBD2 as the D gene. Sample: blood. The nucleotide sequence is TGTGCCAACTCCCGGCCGGAGGTCGGGACCCAGTACTTC. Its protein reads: CANSRPEVGTQYF.